What follows are 15 T cell receptor beta chains derived from one specimen sequenced in a study of T cells in Graves' hyperthyroidism and ophthalmopathy. RNA transcripts served as the template for amplifying TCR beta CDR3 regions. The study used the HTBI primer set for a first-round RT-PCR of the TCR CDR3. TCRdb analysed the multiplex PCR reads with MiXCR anew, one entry per CDR3 protein. The sample yields hundreds of thousands of distinct CDR3 sequences, about a sixth seen once. The sample consisted of blood. The receptors were gathered from a woman younger than 35 with Graves' ophthalmopathy.

This chain uses TRBV7-9 with TRBJ2-7; D is perhaps TRBD2 (6 bases). The V end was cut by 4 bases, the J end by 3 bases, with 13 bases between. Looked up from germline, CDR1 is SEHNR and CDR2 is FQNEAQ (reference sequence). The CDR3 spans 14 residues. DNA for the CDR3: TGTGCCAGCAGCTCGGCGGGAAAGTTCTACGAGCAGTACTTC. Translated: CASSSAGKFYEQYF.

This clonotype was detected only a few times. The V and J genes are TRBV6-1 and TRBJ1-5; TRBD1 is a possible D gene (6 bases). CDR1 is MNHNS, CDR2 SASEGT, per germline. The CDR3 is 15 amino acids. Trimming took off 6 bases at V and 4 bases at J, with 16 bases between the two ends. The CDR3 loop reads CASSKHRGQNQPQHF. Written as DNA, the CDR3 is TGTGCCAGCAGCAAACACAGAGGACAGAATCAGCCCCAGCATTTT.

This chain connects TRBV7-9 to TRBJ1-5, with no clear D. V dropped 3 bases and J dropped 10 bases, with 10 bases sitting between them. The CDR3 has 12 residues. Germline loops: CDR1 SEHNR, CDR2 FQNEAQ (reference sequence). CDR3 bases: TGTGCCAGCAGCTTGAGCGGTGGTCCCCAGCATTTT. Translated: CASSLSGGPQHF.

The chain recombines TRBV7-3 with TRBJ2-1; perhaps TRBD2 as D (6 bases). The V end was cut by 5 bases, the J end by 1 base, with 15 bases between. CDR1 is SGHTA, CDR2 FQGTGA, per germline. This CDR3 spans 16 amino acids. The CDR3 is CASSLRAGKSYNEQFF. CDR3 coding DNA: TGTGCCAGCAGCCTAAGGGCGGGGAAGTCCTACAATGAGCAGTTCTTC.

The chain uses TRBV25-1 and TRBJ1-1, with 8 bases matching TRBD1. The CDR3 is 13 residues long. Germline CDR1 reads MGHDK; CDR2 reads SYGVNS. The V gene end was trimmed by 7 bases and the J gene end by 3 bases; junction bases not matched to a gene: 4. Here the CDR3 reads CASIQGADTEAFF. DNA for the CDR3: TGTGCCAGCATTCAGGGGGCCGACACTGAAGCTTTCTTT.

This clonotype appeared many times. This sequence joins TRBV9 and TRBJ2-2; no clear D. V gave up 4 bases and J gave up 8 bases, with 12 bases separating them. This CDR3 has 13 residues. Germline CDR1 and CDR2: SGDLS and YYNGEE. The CDR3 nucleotides read TGTGCCAGCAGCCCCATACTCGAGGGGGAGCTGTTTTTT. Its translation is CASSPILEGELFF.

This clonotype was recorded at least ten times. This chain uses TRBV30 with TRBJ1-2, with a weak D call TRBD1 (5 bases). V was cut by 0 bases and J by 6 bases, with 14 bases left in between. Germline CDR1 GTSNPN, CDR2 SVGIG (reference sequence). The CDR3 sequence is 14 residues long. The CDR3 protein is CAWSVRAGSHGYTF. The CDR3 DNA reads TGTGCCTGGAGTGTAAGGGCAGGGAGCCATGGCTACACCTTC.

V and J are TRBV9 and TRBJ2-3; D unclear. The V and J ends lost 0 bases and 2 bases respectively, with 10 bases between them. CDR1 and CDR2 (germline): SGDLS, YYNGEE. This CDR3 has 15 residues. The DNA for the CDR3 is TGTGCCAGCAGCGTAGGAGGCAGCTACACAGATACGCAGTATTTT. Protein product: CASSVGGSYTDTQYF. Looking up the rest from reference TRBV9 and TRBJ2-3 gives the full variable domain: DSGVTQTPKHLITATGQRVTLRCSPRSGDLSVYWYQQSLDQGLQFLIQYYNGEERAKGNILERFSAQQFPDLHSELNLSSLELGDSALYFCASSVGGSYTDTQYFGPGTRLTVL.

This clonotype showed up many times. This CDR3 is CASRGQGYGYTF. In DNA form, the CDR3 reads TGTGCCAGCAGGGGACAGGGGTATGGCTACACCTTC. The V and J genes are TRBV3-1 and TRBJ1-2, with 10 bases that match TRBD1. CDR1 LGHDT and CDR2 YNNKEL come from the germline V gene (reference sequence). The CDR3 totals 12 residues. J gave up 5 bases and V 6 bases, and 0 bases lay outside the gene matches. The whole variable domain, filled in from reference TRBV3-1 and TRBJ1-2, reads DTAVSQTPKYLVTQMGNDKSIKCEQNLGHDTMYWYKQDSKKFLKIMFSYNNKELIINETVPNRFSPKSPDKAHLNLHINSLELGDSAVYFCASRGQGYGYTFGSGTRLTVV.

J is TRBJ2-3 and V is TRBV9, with TRBD2 identical over 13 bases. The V segment lost 3 bases and the J segment 2 bases; nucleotides outside the gene matches: 6. CDR1 and CDR2 (germline): SGDLS, YYNGEE. The CDR3 covers 17 residues. As DNA, the CDR3 is TGTGCCAGCAGCGACAGACTAGCGGGGGGCCACACAGATACGCAGTATTTT. It translates to CASSDRLAGGHTDTQYF.

This clonotype was detected ten times or more. The chain combines TRBV6-1 with TRBJ2-7; TRBD2 agrees at 16 bases. Germline CDR1 and CDR2: MNHNS and SASEGT. V shed 6 bases and J 6 bases; nucleotides not matched to a gene: 2. There are 14 residues in the CDR3. The CDR3 region is CASRGLAGGPEQYF. The DNA for the CDR3 is TGTGCCAGCAGGGGACTAGCGGGGGGGCCCGAGCAGTACTTC.

The J gene is TRBJ2-7, the V gene TRBV29-1, with 7 positions matching TRBD1. With V trimmed by 4 bases and J by 2 bases, 11 bases remained unmatched. The CDR3 spans 15 residues. Germline CDR1 and CDR2: SQVTM and ANQGSEA. As DNA, the CDR3 is TGCAGCGTTGGGCTGGACAGGTCTTCGACCTACGAGCAGTACTTC. Its protein is CSVGLDRSSTYEQYF.

The chain links TRBV12-3 or TRBV12-4 to TRBJ2-1, with TRBD2 matching over 10 bases. Germline trimming cut 8 bases from V and 5 bases from J; bases unmatched to any gene: 6. This CDR3 is built from 14 residues. DNA for the CDR3: TGTGCCAGCGGGGAGCGGGGGGGCGACAATGAGCAGTTCTTC. The encoded protein is CASGERGGDNEQFF.

The chain is built from TRBV27 and TRBJ1-4, with a tentative D call TRBD1 (5 bases). CDR1 is MNHEY and CDR2 is SMNVEV in the germline V gene (reference sequence). V lost 9 bases, J lost 8 bases, and 25 bases lay in between. CDR3 size: 16 residues. For the CDR3, the DNA is TGTGCCAGGCAAAGTTCGGTCCGGGGACTTCGAGAAAAACTGTTTTTT. It specifies CARQSSVRGLREKLFF.

This clonotype came up many times. The rearrangement joins TRBV5-6 to TRBJ1-1, with a weak D call TRBD1 (5 bases). Germline V gene lookup returns CDR1 SGHDT and CDR2 YYEEEE. V lost 0 bases to trimming and J lost 3 bases, with 18 bases between them. This CDR3 comprises 17 residues. The CDR3 DNA follows: TGTGCCAGCAGCTTGGTACACCTAATAACGACAGACACTGAAGCTTTCTTT. The encoded protein is CASSLVHLITTDTEAFF.